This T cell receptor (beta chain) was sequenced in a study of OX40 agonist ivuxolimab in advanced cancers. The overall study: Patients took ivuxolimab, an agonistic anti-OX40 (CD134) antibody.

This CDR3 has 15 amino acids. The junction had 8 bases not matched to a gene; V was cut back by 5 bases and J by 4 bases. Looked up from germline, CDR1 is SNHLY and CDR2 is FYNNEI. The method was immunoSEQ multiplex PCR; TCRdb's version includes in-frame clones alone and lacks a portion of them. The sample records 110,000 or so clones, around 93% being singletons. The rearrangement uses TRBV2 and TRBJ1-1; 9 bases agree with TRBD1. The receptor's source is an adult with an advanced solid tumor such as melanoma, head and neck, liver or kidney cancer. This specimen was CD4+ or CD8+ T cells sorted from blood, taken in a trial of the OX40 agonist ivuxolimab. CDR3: CASSLQGAQITEAFF. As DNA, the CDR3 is TGTGCCAGCAGTCTACAGGGGGCGCAGATCACTGAAGCTTTCTTT. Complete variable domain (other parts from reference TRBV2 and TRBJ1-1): EPEVTQTPSHQVTQMGQEVILRCVPISNHLYFYWYRQILGQKVEFLVSFYNNEISEKSEIFDDQFSVERPDGSNFTLKIRSTKLEDSAMYFCASSLQGAQITEAFFGQGTRLTVV.